Sequencing of this T cell receptor beta chain was carried out in a study of tumor and adjacent non-tumor tissue in lung cancer. General observations from the study: Tumor tissue had significantly higher TCR diversity than normal lung.

The V gene's germline CDR1 is MNHEY and CDR2 SVGEGT. The CDR3 spans 11 residues. With respect to this clonotype: Antigen: not known. A read error may account for a junction end that differs from germline.

The template was RNA from unsorted bulk tissue. This non-tumor lung sample came from over 3 cm beyond the tumor edge. Between August and November 2014, newly diagnosed, chemotherapy-naive lung cancer patients underwent thoracic surgery in China. TCRbeta libraries were built with three rounds of nested PCR, modified from ARM-PCR. Each CDR3 protein is one row after TCRdb ran MiXCR on the multiplex PCR reads. Here the sample spans tens of thousands of distinct CDR3 sequences, 76% being singletons. The V gene is TRBV6-2 or TRBV6-3, the J gene TRBJ1-2; no firm D call. The sample comprised distant non-tumor lung tissue. The clonotype originates from a man aged 65-85 years with non-small cell lung cancer. The CDR3 reads CVSSPSYDYTF. The CDR3 region has the DNA TGTGTCAGCAGTCCCTCATATGACTACACCTTC.